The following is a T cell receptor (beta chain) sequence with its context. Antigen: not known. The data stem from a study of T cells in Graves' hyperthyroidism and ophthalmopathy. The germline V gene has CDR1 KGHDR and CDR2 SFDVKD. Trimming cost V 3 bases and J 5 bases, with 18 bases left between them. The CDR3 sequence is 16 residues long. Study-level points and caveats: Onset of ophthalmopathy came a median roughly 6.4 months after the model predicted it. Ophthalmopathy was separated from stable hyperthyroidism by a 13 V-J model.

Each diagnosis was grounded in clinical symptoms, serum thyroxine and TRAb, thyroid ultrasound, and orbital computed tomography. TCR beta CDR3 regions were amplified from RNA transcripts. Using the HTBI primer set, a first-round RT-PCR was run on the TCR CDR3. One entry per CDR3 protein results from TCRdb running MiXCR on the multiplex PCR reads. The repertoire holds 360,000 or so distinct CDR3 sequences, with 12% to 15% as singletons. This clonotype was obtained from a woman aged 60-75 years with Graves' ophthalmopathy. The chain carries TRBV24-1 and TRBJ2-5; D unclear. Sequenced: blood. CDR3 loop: CATSDPLLAPGETQYF. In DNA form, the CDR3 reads TGTGCCACCAGTGATCCCTTATTAGCCCCTGGGGAGACCCAGTACTTC.